The entry below gives a single T cell receptor (beta chain) sequence along with its context. This specimen comes from a study of T cell responses to AZD1222 COVID-19 vaccine. Some clones are missing from TCRdb's copy, which holds only in-frame ones; the method was immunoSEQ multiplex PCR. In the table there are over 100,000 clones, approximately 90% of which are singletons. CDR1 is LNHDA and CDR2 is SQIVND in the germline V gene (reference sequence). This CDR3 has 18 residues. With V trimmed by 7 bases and J by 2 bases, 15 bases remained unmatched. The chain combines TRBV19 with TRBJ2-1; 9 nucleotides align to TRBD2. This specimen consisted of peripheral blood, obtained on day 0 of AZD1222 vaccination. The receptor was derived from an adult in good health. CDR3 in DNA: TGTGCCAGTACTCCTAGGGGTAGCGGGGGCCTCCCCTACAATGAGCAGTTCTTC. Protein product: CASTPRGSGGLPYNEQFF.